The 17 T cell receptor beta chains below all came from one sample that was sequenced in a study of identical twins (dated by TCRdb to 2016 to 2018). Libraries were prepared through 5' RACE. The sequencer was an Illumina HiSeq 2000. The raw public data were reprocessed by TCRdb itself: fastp quality trimming at Q25, MiXCR clonotype calling, in-frame beta chains only. CDR3 protein duplicates are merged, each entry listing the most common genes and DNA. This sample is represented by under 900,000 distinct CDR3 sequences; around a sixth of them were singletons. The top ten constitute about an eighth of the sample. These records were also assigned to another study, of T cells expressing NK-cell markers.

Sequenced material: PBMCs. Source of these receptors: a woman aged 18-29 years in good health.

The chain recombines TRBV12-3 or TRBV12-4 with TRBJ2-1; TRBD2 matches at 9 bases. CDR3 length equals 14 residues. The junction had 6 bases not matched to a gene; V was cut back by 7 bases and J by 5 bases. The CDR3 loop is CASIYSGSDNEQFF. CDR3 nucleotides: TGTGCCAGCATTTATAGCGGGAGCGACAATGAGCAGTTCTTC.

This clonotype was counted between two and nine times. The chain joins TRBV5-1 to TRBJ2-7; possible D gene TRBD1, 6 bases. In germline, CDR1 is SGHRS, CDR2 YFSETQ. This CDR3 spans 12 amino acids. Trimming took 3 bases from V and 5 from J, leaving 9 bases between them. The CDR3 coding sequence is TGCGCCAGCAGCTCCGGGGACAACGAGCAGTACTTC. Translating it yields CASSSGDNEQYF.

V and J are TRBV4-3 and TRBJ1-2, with 10 bases that match TRBD1. Germline assignment: CDR1 LGHNA and CDR2 YSLEER. This CDR3 is 14 amino acids long. V lost 0 bases to trimming and J lost 7 bases; unmatched junction nucleotides: 2. This CDR3 is CASSQDGTGAGYTF. Here the CDR3 DNA reads TGCGCCAGCAGCCAAGATGGGACAGGGGCTGGCTACACCTTC.

This clonotype came up a few times. The genes are TRBV23-1 and TRBJ2-7, with 7 bases matching TRBD2. TRBV23-1 is assigned to the ORF class and has an uncertain function. Unmatched junction bases numbered 5, after V lost 4 bases and J lost 2 bases. CDR3 length equals 14 residues. This CDR3 reads CASSRGGFPYEQYF. DNA for the CDR3: TGCGCCAGCAGTCGGGGGGGTTTCCCCTACGAGCAGTACTTC.

The chain has TRBV7-9 and TRBJ2-1, with a possible D match to TRBD2 (6 bases). V lost 5 bases and J lost 2, with 13 bases in between. From germline, CDR1 is SEHNR and CDR2 FQNEAQ (reference sequence). The CDR3 sequence is 15 residues long. This chain's CDR3 is CASSALGGTYNEQFF. The DNA for the CDR3 is TGTGCCAGCAGCGCCCTCGGAGGGACCTACAATGAGCAGTTCTTC.

This clonotype was seen only a few times. The chain is built from TRBV5-6 and TRBJ1-5; perhaps TRBD1 as D (5 bases). This CDR3 is built from 13 residues. Germline V lookup: CDR1 SGHDT, CDR2 YYEEEE. V lost 1 base and J 9 bases, leaving 11 bases between the germline ends. CDR3 in amino acids: CASSLSGQGPQHF. The CDR3 region has the DNA TGTGCCAGCAGCTTGTCCGGCCAGGGGCCCCAGCATTTT.

This clonotype has only a few counts. A much larger clone differs from this one at a single base, so this may be a read error. This sequence joins TRBV7-2 and TRBJ2-7; no reliable D call. CDR1 and CDR2 (germline): SGHTA, FQGNSA. This CDR3 is 12 amino acids long. Trimming took off 3 bases at V and 2 bases at J, with 5 bases between the two ends. The CDR3 loop reads CASSFPPYEQYF. In DNA, the CDR3 is TGTGCCAGCAGCTTCCCCCCCTACGAGCAGTACTTC.

The gene calls are TRBV12-3 or TRBV12-4 and TRBJ2-6; a weak D match, TRBD1 (6 bases). The V gene lost 7 bases and the J gene lost 1 base, with 11 bases spanning the gap. The CDR3 is 15 amino acids. DNA of the CDR3: TGTGCCAGCACTGAAAGGGGGTCTGGGGCCAACGTCCTGACTTTC. Translated, it gives CASTERGSGANVLTF.

This clonotype was picked up a small number of times. The chain uses TRBV25-1 and TRBJ2-7, with D possibly being TRBD2 (5 bases). Germline V lookup: CDR1 MGHDK, CDR2 SYGVNS. The CDR3 is 13 amino acids. The V end was cut by 5 bases, the J end by 6 bases, with 14 bases between. The CDR3 nucleotides read TGTGCCAGCAGTAAAACGGGATTGGGCGAGCAGTACTTC. Residues: CASSKTGLGEQYF.

The chain joins TRBV27 to TRBJ2-2, with 15 bases fitting TRBD2. V was clipped by 8 bases and J by 5 bases; unmatched bases: 3. Looked up from germline, CDR1 is MNHEY and CDR2 is SMNVEV (reference sequence). The length of the CDR3 is 15 residues. CDR3 in amino acids: CASLGLAGGTGELFF. Written as DNA, the CDR3 is TGTGCCAGCTTGGGACTAGCGGGGGGTACCGGGGAGCTGTTTTTT.

Only a few counts were recorded for this clonotype. The genes are TRBV29-1 and TRBJ2-7, with D possibly matching TRBD1 (6 bases). V was shortened by 7 bases and J by 12 bases, with 19 bases between the two germline ends. CDR1 and CDR2 from the germline V gene are SQVTM and ANQGSEA. The CDR3 covers 11 residues. DNA for the CDR3: TGCAGCGATCCGAGACGACAGGCGGCGTACTTC. This translates into CSDPRRQAAYF.

CDR3 coding DNA: TGCAGCGTTGGGTTCCGGTCTGGGGCCAACGTCCTGACTTTC. Amino acids: CSVGFRSGANVLTF. The chain links TRBV29-1 to TRBJ2-6; D gene unclear. V lost 4 bases and J 1 base, leaving 8 bases between the germline ends. There are 14 residues in the CDR3. Per germline, CDR1 SQVTM and CDR2 ANQGSEA. The full variable domain, in which reference TRBV29-1 and TRBJ2-6 provide the parts outside the CDR3, is SAVISQKPSRDICQRGTSLTIQCQVDSQVTMMFWYRQQPGQSLTLIATANQGSEATYESGFVIDKFPISRPNLTFSTLTVSNMSPEDSSIYLCSVGFRSGANVLTFGAGSRLTVL.

In this sample, this clonotype turned up a few times. The chain employs TRBV6-5 and TRBJ2-5; tentatively, D is TRBD2 (5 bases). CDR3 size: 14 residues. The germline gives CDR1 MNHEY, CDR2 SVGAGI. Trimming stripped 2 bases from V and 3 bases from J, with 10 bases between. The CDR3 DNA reads TGTGCCAGCAGTTACGGCGGGCCCAAAGAGACCCAGTACTTC. It translates to CASSYGGPKETQYF.

The chain employs TRBV7-9 and TRBJ2-1; D ambiguous. The V and J ends lost 8 bases and 5 bases respectively, with 25 bases between them. Germline V gene data show CDR1 as SEHNR and CDR2 as FQNEAQ (reference sequence). This CDR3 spans 17 amino acids. The CDR3 is CASGPAGLRAWDNEQFF. The CDR3 nucleotides read TGTGCCAGCGGCCCTGCCGGCCTGAGAGCTTGGGACAATGAGCAGTTCTTC.

This clonotype was observed a handful of times. This rearrangement joins TRBV12-3 or TRBV12-4 to TRBJ1-4, with D perhaps matching TRBD1 (6 bases). V was clipped by 2 bases and J by 2 bases, with 9 bases between them. CDR3 length: 15 residues. CDR3 in DNA: TGTGCCAGCAGTTTACGGGGGCAGACTAATGAAAAACTGTTTTTT. Protein: CASSLRGQTNEKLFF.

The CDR3 sequence: CSASGQAGLYEQYF. CDR3 nucleotide sequence: TGCAGTGCCTCTGGACAGGCCGGCCTATACGAGCAGTACTTC. The chain employs TRBV20-1 and TRBJ2-7; TRBD1 matches 7 bases. CDR3 length: 14 amino acids. Trimming took 6 bases from V and 4 from J; bases not matched to a gene: 12. Germline V gene lookup returns CDR1 DFQATT and CDR2 SNEGSKA (reference sequence).

This clonotype was seen just once. One junction end does not reproduce the germline sequence, and a read error may be involved. The genes are TRBV14 and TRBJ2-5; D might be TRBD2 (7 bases). This CDR3 is 14 amino acids long. Germline loops: CDR1 SGHDN, CDR2 FVKESK. The CDR3 nucleotides read TGTGTCAGCAGCCTCTTCGGGGGGCCAGAGACCCAGTACTTC. This gives the protein CVSSLFGGPETQYF.